This T cell receptor beta chain was retrieved from a study of cytomegalovirus exposure and HLA in healthy donors. V lost 8 bases and J lost 6, with 17 bases in between. Germline loops: CDR1 MGHRA, CDR2 YSYEKL. The CDR3 covers 13 residues. PCR employed 60 Vbeta and 13 Jbeta primers. Sequencing was performed with immunoSEQ multiplex PCR; in TCRdb, only in-frame clones are kept and a portion is missing. The sample carries fewer than 250,000 clones, around four fifths recorded once. Findings and caveats of the study: Common viral pathogens were later found to be apparently linked to several of the most significant clusters. Later analysis associated a missense DCLRE1C variant with TCR beta V- and J-gene trimming. Indistinguishable V segments, including TRBV6-2 and TRBV6-3, were excluded.

Concerning this clone: The antigen remains undetermined.

J is TRBJ2-7 and V is TRBV4-1; D is possibly TRBD2 (6 bases). This TCR was sampled from a middle-aged man in good health and CMV-seropositive. Sequencing was performed on PBMCs. CDR3 in DNA: TGCGCCAGCGCAGATAGGGACTGGGGCGAGCAGTACTTC. As protein: CASADRDWGEQYF.